The 10 T cell receptor beta chains presented below share a single source sample, sequenced in a study of CD8 T cells in Susac syndrome (dated by TCRdb to between 2018 and 2020). Libraries were built with the immunoSEQ multiplex PCR assay. RNA was extracted using the RNeasy kit, and roughly 0.5 to 1 ug of the RNA was reverse transcribed with random hexamers. Starting from the raw public reads, TCRdb applied fastp trimming at Q25, assembled clones with MiXCR and retained in-frame beta chains. CDR3 protein sequences are deduplicated, and each keeps its most common genes and DNA. Within this sample are around 130,000 distinct CDR3 sequences, with around nine tenths of them counted one time only. Over 0.2% of the sample rests with the top ten. The sample comprised CD8+ T cells from PBMCs. The receptors were gathered from a human donor with multiple sclerosis.

The V call is TRBV6-2 or TRBV6-3, the J call TRBJ1-1, with a weak D call TRBD1 (6 bases). This CDR3 is built from 13 residues. CDR1 is MNHEY, CDR2 SVGEGT, per germline. The V and J ends lost 11 bases and 0 bases respectively, with 13 bases between them. The CDR3 sequence is CAEADSMNTEAFF. The CDR3 DNA sequence: TGTGCCGAAGCGGACAGCATGAACACTGAAGCTTTCTTT.

On this clonotype itself: The junction shows a germline mismatch at one end, possibly a read error. The chain combines TRBV2 with TRBJ2-5; D is unclear. CDR1 and CDR2 from the germline V gene are SNHLY and FYNNEI. This CDR3 region has 16 residues. As DNA, the CDR3 is TGTGCCAGCAGTGAAAGGGTGGGCTTAAACCAAGAGATCCAGTACTTC. It specifies CASSERVGLNQEIQYF.

The V and J genes are TRBV4-1 and TRBJ2-1; perhaps TRBD2 as D (5 bases). The germline V gene has CDR1 MGHRA and CDR2 YSYEKL. Trimming cost V 4 bases and J 9 bases, with 10 bases left between them. The CDR3 is 12 residues long. CDR3 region: CASSLGESEQFF. CDR3 coding DNA: TGCGCCAGCAGCCTTGGGGAGAGTGAGCAGTTCTTC.

The gene calls are TRBV24-1 and TRBJ2-5, with unresolved D. Trimming removed 0 bases from V and 2 bases from J, with 6 bases in between. CDR3 size: 14 residues. The germline V gene has CDR1 KGHDR and CDR2 SFDVKD. Written as DNA, the CDR3 is TGTGCCACCAGTGATTTGGTCAGTCAAGAGACCCAGTACTTC. Its translation: CATSDLVSQETQYF.

V usage is TRBV18 and J usage is TRBJ2-3, with TRBD2 identical over 7 bases. Germline trimming cut 2 bases from V and 2 bases from J; bases unmatched to any gene: 7. This CDR3 comprises 16 residues. CDR1 is KGHSH, CDR2 LQKENI, per germline. The CDR3 sequence: CASSPSSSGFTDTQYF. CDR3 nucleotide sequence: TGTGCCAGCTCACCAAGTTCTAGCGGATTCACAGATACGCAGTATTTT.

The V and J genes are TRBV6-1 and TRBJ2-7, with D hard to call. In germline, CDR1 is MNHNS, CDR2 SASEGT. With 3 bases removed from V and 0 bases from J, the gap between germline ends came to 12 bases. The CDR3 has 15 residues. CDR3 region: CASSEKSDTSYEQYF. The CDR3, as DNA: TGTGCCAGCAGTGAGAAGAGTGACACCTCCTACGAGCAGTACTTC.

The rearrangement links TRBV29-1 to TRBJ2-2; 10 nucleotides align to TRBD1. V lost 7 bases to trimming and J lost 5 bases; unmatched junction nucleotides: 4. CDR3 length equals 13 residues. CDR1 SQVTM and CDR2 ANQGSEA come from the germline V gene. The CDR3 DNA sequence: TGCAGCGGGACAGGGGGAGGAACCGGGGAGCTGTTTTTT. Its translation is CSGTGGGTGELFF.

The rearrangement uses TRBV19 and TRBJ2-1; unclear D gene. The V and J ends lost 7 bases and 0 bases respectively, with 13 bases between them. The CDR3 has 15 residues. CDR1 is LNHDA and CDR2 is SQIVND in the germline V gene (reference sequence). The CDR3 spells CASNWAVSSYNEQFF. The CDR3 coding sequence is TGTGCCAGTAATTGGGCAGTGAGCTCCTACAATGAGCAGTTCTTC.

This chain links TRBV24-1 with TRBJ1-2; D is possibly TRBD1 (6 bases). V gave up 6 bases and J gave up 5 bases, with 12 bases separating them. CDR3 length: 13 residues. CDR1 and CDR2 (germline): KGHDR, SFDVKD. Written as DNA, the CDR3 is TGTGCCACCAGTCCTGGACAGAATTATGGCTACACCTTC. Residues: CATSPGQNYGYTF.

The chain recombines TRBV15 with TRBJ1-1, with D possibly TRBD1 on 6 matching bases. Trimming removed 0 bases from V and 5 bases from J, with 19 bases in between. CDR1 and CDR2 (germline): LNHNV, YYDKDF (reference sequence). This CDR3 contains 17 residues. The CDR3 DNA reads TGTGCCACCAGCAGAGAGCCCCCCCGGGAAAGGGGGACTGAAGCTTTCTTT. Amino acids: CATSREPPRERGTEAFF.